The 7 T cell receptor beta chains reported below all come from one sample, sequenced in a study of blood T cell repertoires in COVID-19. Produced via immunoSEQ multiplex PCR; TCRdb's table is partial and in-frame only. The sample has about 6,100 clones, roughly 85% seen once; the top ten hold around 8%. Sequencing was carried out using peripheral blood. The receptors were sampled from a human donor with active COVID-19. The donor label of this sample is uncertain.

This clone is categorized as hyperexpanded. The chain is built from TRBV4-3 and TRBJ2-4; possible D gene TRBD2, 5 bases. The CDR3 totals 14 residues. Germline V gene sequence: CDR1 LGHNA, CDR2 YSLEER. V was clipped by 0 bases and J by 8 bases, with 11 bases between them. CDR3 in DNA: TGCGCCAGCAGCCAAGATACTGAGAGGGACATTCAGTACTTC. Protein sequence: CASSQDTERDIQYF.

The V gene is TRBV10-3, the J gene TRBJ2-1; TRBD2 might be the D (6 bases). This CDR3 is built from 14 residues. Trimming took 5 bases from V and 7 from J, leaving 15 bases between them. Germline CDR1 reads ENHRY; CDR2 reads SYGVKD. The CDR3 DNA sequence: TGTGCCATCAGTCCGGGGGTTTCGAAAAATGAGCAGTTCTTC. Protein: CAISPGVSKNEQFF.

By proportion, this clone is medium-sized. This chain links TRBV9 with TRBJ1-2, with TRBD1 matching over 7 bases. After removal of 1 base from V and 4 bases from J, the junction contained 7 bases not matched to a gene. The germline V gene has CDR1 SGDLS and CDR2 YYNGEE. The CDR3 sequence is 15 residues long. CDR3 nucleotides: TGTGCCAGCAGCGTAATGACAGGGCGTGCCTATGGCTACACCTTC. Encoded protein: CASSVMTGRAYGYTF.

This clone was seen more than once but under ten times. The chain recombines TRBV13 with TRBJ2-2; tentative D call: TRBD1 (6 bases). The CDR3 length is 16 residues. In germline, CDR1 is PRHDT, CDR2 FYEKMQ (reference sequence). V was pared by 5 bases and J by 5 bases, with 18 bases between. The CDR3 sequence: CASSPVGSGDTGELFF. The CDR3 nucleotides are TGTGCCAGCAGCCCCGTCGGGTCAGGGGATACCGGGGAGCTGTTTTTT.

The gene calls are TRBV5-1 and TRBJ1-2, with 10 bases aligning to TRBD1. Trimming took 3 bases from V and 3 from J; bases not matched to a gene: 8. The CDR3 consists of 16 residues. CDR1 and CDR2 (germline): SGHRS, YFSETQ. The CDR3 region is CASSYGTGVKDYGYTF. CDR3 DNA sequence: TGCGCCAGCAGCTATGGGACAGGGGTGAAGGACTATGGCTACACCTTC.

This clone rates as medium-sized. The V and J genes are TRBV6-1 and TRBJ1-2; the match to TRBD1 covers 7 bases. CDR1 and CDR2 from the germline V gene are MNHNS and SASEGT. After removal of 2 bases from V and 4 bases from J, the junction contained 7 bases not matched to a gene. This CDR3 comprises 15 residues. The CDR3 sequence is CASSERQGVSYGYTF. The CDR3, as DNA: TGTGCCAGCAGTGAACGACAGGGAGTATCCTATGGCTACACCTTC.

The gene calls are TRBV7-2 and TRBJ2-1; perhaps TRBD2 as D (5 bases). V was shortened by 2 bases and J by 5 bases, with 13 bases between the two germline ends. The CDR3 is 15 residues long. Germline V gives CDR1 SGHTA, CDR2 FQGNSA. The CDR3 DNA reads as TGTGCCAGCAGCTTAACTAGATTCGCGAACAATGAGCAGTTCTTC. Amino acids: CASSLTRFANNEQFF.